The clone carrying this TCR beta chain showed up many times. What it recognizes is unknown. The ends lost 6 bases at V and 10 bases at J; junction bases unmatched: 8. The V gene's germline CDR1 is GTSNPN and CDR2 SVGIG (reference sequence). The CDR3 totals 12 residues. Researchers took RNA transcripts and amplified the TCR beta CDR3 regions from them. A set of HTBI primers served as the primers for a first-round RT-PCR of the TCR CDR3. TCRdb itself ran the multiplex PCR reads through MiXCR, one entry per CDR3 protein. The sample has about 210,000 distinct CDR3 sequences, 18% seen once; the top ten hold around 47%. The sample is drawn from a study of T cells in Graves' hyperthyroidism and ophthalmopathy. Overall study context: Peripheral blood was taken when the disease was first diagnosed, before any treatment began.

Study-wide results and caveats: Peripheral blood also featured most of the thyroid clonotypes expanded above 0.001.

Hyperthyroidism was newly diagnosed in patients aged 18 to 65 (duration under 2 months). Diagnosing involved the use of clinical symptoms, serum thyroxine and TRAb, thyroid ultrasound and orbital computed tomography. The source material was blood. V and J are TRBV30 and TRBJ1-5, with 8 positions matching TRBD1. The TCR comes from a man aged 35 to 55 with Graves' hyperthyroidism. The DNA for the CDR3 is TGTGCCTGCCAGGGGGCGGCCGCTCCCCAGCATTTT. Its translation: CACQGAAAPQHF. Complete variable domain (other parts from reference TRBV30 and TRBJ1-5): SQTIHQWPATLVQPVGSPLSLECTVEGTSNPNLYWYRQAAGRGLQLLFYSVGIGQISSEVPQNLSASRPQDRQFILSSKKLLLSDSGFYLCACQGAAAPQHFGDGTRLSIL.